Detailed here is one T cell receptor beta chain. The antigen it recognizes is unknown. No clone much larger than this one lies a single base away; base qualities are absent. The CDR3, cysteine through phenylalanine, is 12 amino acids long. Only the CDR3 DNA is retained, 36 bases long and in frame from the first base. V is clipped by 7 bases and J by 8 bases, and the sequence between their germline boundaries is 14 bases long. Whole blood was collected in K2EDTA tubes by collaborating institutions according to the institutions' own protocols. For TCRbeta analysis, collaborators shipped samples in one of three forms: frozen whole blood, isolated PBMCs, or DNA extracted from either of those sample types. The data originate from a study of blood T cell repertoires in COVID-19 (dated by TCRdb to about 2020). About the investigation overall: Samples from collaborators originated in the United States, Italy and Spain and spanned both the acute and convalescent phases of COVID-19. The prospective study material was composed of cDNA or gDNA derived from T cells, B-cell-depleted T cells, or PBMCs. Deeply sampled blood TCRbeta repertoires from subjects exposed to, actively infected with, or recovered from COVID-19 were included in the dataset. The repertoires were made available in a free public database intended to serve as a resource for research on the immune response to SARS-CoV-2. The samples were drawn from the first 160 participants of the ongoing ImmuneRACE study and from 1,254 subjects provided by 6 global collaborators. The sample metadata nearly always contained a de-identified subject ID, COVID-19 status, age in years and sex. HLA class I and class II types, where available, came from metadata supplied by the sample provider rather than from assay-based typing.

Study-wide findings and limitations: The quantity of clinical and demographic metadata differed by source and by participant and was supplied without curation.

The immunoSEQ Assay, a bias-controlled multiplex PCR, was used to amplify TCRbeta CDR3 regions from genomic DNA. Per the authors' processing: Nucleated cell counts per sample were estimated from amplification of reference gene primers within the assay. To quantify the absolute abundance of each unique TCRbeta CDR3 rearrangement, sequence reads were collapsed and filtered. For each sample, productive Simpson clonality was calculated as the square root of Simpson's diversity index over productive rearrangements. Drawn from immuneACCESS, this table holds only the in-frame rearrangements with V and J called that TCRdb kept. Clones are partly lost; checked studies trace under half to an unresolved V gene and leave the rest unexplained. The DNA gave D and trimming, while V, J and clone size come from that table. The sample data list about 120,000 clones, and less than 90% of these were observed just once. Over 20% of the sample rests with the top ten.

The rearranged chain carries TRBV12-3 or TRBV12-4 and TRBJ1-2, with a tentative D gene TRBD1 over 5 matching bases. The source is a woman at least 80 years old with acute or convalescent COVID-19. The sample was peripheral blood. The DNA sequence reads TGTGCCAGCACCCGGGGGAGGGGCGGCTACACCTTC. It encodes CASTRGRGGYTF.